This T cell receptor beta chain was captured in a study of T-cell reconstitution after alpha-beta-depleted transplantation in children. Library preparation (for TCRbeta) was performed with unique molecular identifiers. TCRdb reprocessed the PCR reads with MiXCR, giving one entry per CDR3 protein. This table holds 120,000 or so distinct CDR3 sequences, approximately 10% found once. This clonotype was counted at least ten times. The V and J ends lost 0 bases and 8 bases, in that order; junction bases with no gene match: 6. The CDR3 has 15 residues. Germline V CDR1 and CDR2: MNHEY, SVGAGI. Sequencing used PBMCs from the stem cell graft donor, obtained from the stem cell graft. The origin of this receptor is a human donor who donated a stem cell graft to a child with acute lymphoblastic leukemia. This chain uses TRBV6-5 with TRBJ2-1, with 8 positions matching TRBD1. The CDR3 DNA is TGTGCCAGCAGTTACTCGGGACAGGTGGGTGATGAGCAGTTCTTC. This encodes CASSYSGQVGDEQFF.